This TCR beta chain was sequenced in a study of monozygotic twins with inflammatory bowel disease. The CDR3 is 17 amino acids. CDR1 and CDR2 from the germline V gene are LGHNA and YNFKEQ. Researchers used template switching to add UMIs featuring a 6-nucleotide sample barcode. TCRdb reworked the 5' RACE reads into one entry per CDR3 protein, no DNA. The table lists roughly 320,000 distinct CDR3 sequences. The sequenced sample was blood. This TCR was sampled from a human donor with ulcerative colitis or Crohn's disease, or a healthy co-twin of an affected twin (not recorded which). The J gene is TRBJ2-6, the V gene TRBV4-2. This CDR3 is CASSQDLGPSGANVLTF.